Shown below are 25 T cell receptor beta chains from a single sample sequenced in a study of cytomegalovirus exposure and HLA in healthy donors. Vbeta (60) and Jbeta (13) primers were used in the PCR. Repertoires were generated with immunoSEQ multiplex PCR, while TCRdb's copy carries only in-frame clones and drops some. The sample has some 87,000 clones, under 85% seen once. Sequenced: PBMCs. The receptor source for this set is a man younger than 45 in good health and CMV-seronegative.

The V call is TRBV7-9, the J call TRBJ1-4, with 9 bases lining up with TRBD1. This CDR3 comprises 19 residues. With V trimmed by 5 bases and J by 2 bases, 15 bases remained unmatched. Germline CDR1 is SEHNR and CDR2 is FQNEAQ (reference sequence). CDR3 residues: CASSPPKGQGSKTNEKLFF. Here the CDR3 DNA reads TGTGCCAGCAGCCCCCCAAAGGGACAGGGAAGTAAGACTAATGAAAAACTGTTTTTT.

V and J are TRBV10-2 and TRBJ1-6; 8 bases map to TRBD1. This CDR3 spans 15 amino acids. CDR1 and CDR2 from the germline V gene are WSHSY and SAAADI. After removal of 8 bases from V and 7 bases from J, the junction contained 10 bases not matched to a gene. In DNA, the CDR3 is TGCGCCAGCCGGGACAGGCCCGATCCGAATTCACCCCTCCACTTT. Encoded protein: CASRDRPDPNSPLHF.

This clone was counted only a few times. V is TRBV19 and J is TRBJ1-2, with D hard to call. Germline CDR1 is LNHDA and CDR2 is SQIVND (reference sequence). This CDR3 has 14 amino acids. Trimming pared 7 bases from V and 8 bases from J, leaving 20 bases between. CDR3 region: CASTPLESGRGYTF. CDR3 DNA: TGTGCCAGTACCCCCCTCGAATCGGGGAGAGGCTACACCTTC.

The chain's CDR3 is CASSIKQAMNTEAFF. The CDR3 DNA follows: TGTGCCAGCAGTATCAAACAGGCAATGAACACTGAAGCTTTCTTT. The V call is TRBV6-1, the J call TRBJ1-1; tentatively, D is TRBD1 (5 bases). The CDR3 spans 15 residues. Germline V gene lookup returns CDR1 MNHNS and CDR2 SASEGT. Trimming removed 5 bases from V and 0 bases from J, with 13 bases in between.

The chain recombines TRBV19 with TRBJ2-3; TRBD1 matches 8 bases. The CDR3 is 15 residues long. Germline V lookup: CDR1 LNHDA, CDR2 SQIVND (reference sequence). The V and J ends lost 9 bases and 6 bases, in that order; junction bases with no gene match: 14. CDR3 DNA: TGTGCCAGCTCCATACAGGGGGAGATCGGGGATACGCAGTATTTT. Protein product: CASSIQGEIGDTQYF.

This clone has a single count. CDR3: CASSSLGHAQEGYTF. The CDR3 region has the DNA TGTGCCAGCAGCTCCCTTGGACATGCCCAGGAGGGCTACACCTTC. The V and J genes are TRBV7-6 and TRBJ1-2, with D perhaps matching TRBD1 (5 bases). There are 15 residues in the CDR3. Per the germline V gene, CDR1 is SGHVS and CDR2 is FNYEAQ. V dropped 4 bases and J dropped 8 bases, with 20 bases sitting between them. Drawing the rest from reference TRBV7-6 and TRBJ1-2, the complete variable domain is GAGVSQSPRYKVTKRGQDVALRCDPISGHVSLYWYRQALGQGPEFLTYFNYEAQQDKSGLPNDRFSAERPEGSISTLTIQRTEQRDSAMYRCASSSLGHAQEGYTFGSGTRLTVV.

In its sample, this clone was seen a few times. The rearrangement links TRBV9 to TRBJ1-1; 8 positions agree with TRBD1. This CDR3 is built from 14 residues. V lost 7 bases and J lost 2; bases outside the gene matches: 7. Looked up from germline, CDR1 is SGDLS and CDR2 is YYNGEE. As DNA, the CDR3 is TGTGCCAGCGCACCGGGACAGGATAACACTGAAGCTTTCTTT. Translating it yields CASAPGQDNTEAFF.

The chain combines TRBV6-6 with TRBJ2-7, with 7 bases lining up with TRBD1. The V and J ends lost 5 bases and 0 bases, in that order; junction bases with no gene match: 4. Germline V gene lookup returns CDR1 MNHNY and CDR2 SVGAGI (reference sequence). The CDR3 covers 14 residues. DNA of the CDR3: TGTGCCAGCAGTGGGGACAGCCTCTCCTACGAGCAGTACTTC. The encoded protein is CASSGDSLSYEQYF.

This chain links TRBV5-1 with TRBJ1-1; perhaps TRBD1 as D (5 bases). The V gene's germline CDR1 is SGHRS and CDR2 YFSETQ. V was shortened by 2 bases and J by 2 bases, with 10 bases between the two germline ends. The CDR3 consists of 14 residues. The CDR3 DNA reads TGCGCCAGCAGCTTTGGCAGGGCAAACACTGAAGCTTTCTTT. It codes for CASSFGRANTEAFF. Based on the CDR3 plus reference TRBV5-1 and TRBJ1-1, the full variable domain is KAGVTQTPRYLIKTRGQQVTLSCSPISGHRSVSWYQQTPGQGLQFLFEYFSETQRNKGNFPGRFSGRQFSNSRSEMNVSTLELGDSALYLCASSFGRANTEAFFGQGTRLTVV.

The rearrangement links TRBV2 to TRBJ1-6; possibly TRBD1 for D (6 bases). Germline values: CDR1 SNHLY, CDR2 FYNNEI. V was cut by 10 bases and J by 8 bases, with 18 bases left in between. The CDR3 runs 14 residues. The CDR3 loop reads CATLGGGRDSPLHF. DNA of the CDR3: TGTGCCACCCTAGGGGGGGGCAGAGATTCACCCCTCCACTTT.

The CDR3 nucleotides are TGTGCCAGCTCACCACCAGCTACAGAAGAGACCCAGTACTTC. Its protein is CASSPPATEETQYF. V gene TRBV18 combines with J gene TRBJ2-5, with D hard to call. V was pared by 0 bases and J by 3 bases, with 8 bases between. Per the germline V gene, CDR1 is KGHSH and CDR2 is LQKENI. This CDR3 comprises 14 residues.

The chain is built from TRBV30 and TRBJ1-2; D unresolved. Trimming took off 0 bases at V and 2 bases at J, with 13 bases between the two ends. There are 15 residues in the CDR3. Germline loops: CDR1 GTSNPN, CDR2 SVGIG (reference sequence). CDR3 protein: CAWSVHQILNYGYTF. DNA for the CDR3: TGTGCCTGGAGTGTACATCAGATATTAAACTATGGCTACACCTTC.

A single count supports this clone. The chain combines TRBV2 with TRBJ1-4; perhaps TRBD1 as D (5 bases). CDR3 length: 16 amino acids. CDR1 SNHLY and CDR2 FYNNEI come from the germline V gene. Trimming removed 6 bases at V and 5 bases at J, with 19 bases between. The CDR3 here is CASRSFLRGGNEKLFF. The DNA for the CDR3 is TGTGCCAGCAGGTCCTTCCTCCGGGGGGGGAATGAAAAACTGTTTTTT. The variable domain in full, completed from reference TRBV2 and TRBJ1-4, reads EPEVTQTPSHQVTQMGQEVILRCVPISNHLYFYWYRQILGQKVEFLVSFYNNEISEKSEIFDDQFSVERPDGSNFTLKIRSTKLEDSAMYFCASRSFLRGGNEKLFFGSGTQLSVL.

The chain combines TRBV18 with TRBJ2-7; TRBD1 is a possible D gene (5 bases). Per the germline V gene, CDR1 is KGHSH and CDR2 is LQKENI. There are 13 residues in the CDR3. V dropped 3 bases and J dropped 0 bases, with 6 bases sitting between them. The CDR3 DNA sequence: TGTGCCAGCTCACCCAGGGTCTCCTACGAGCAGTACTTC. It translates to CASSPRVSYEQYF.

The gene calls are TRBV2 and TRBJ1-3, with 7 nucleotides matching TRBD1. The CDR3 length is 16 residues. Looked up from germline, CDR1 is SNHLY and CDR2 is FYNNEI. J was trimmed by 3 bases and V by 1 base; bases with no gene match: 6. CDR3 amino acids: CASSEGPPGGGNTIYF. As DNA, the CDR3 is TGTGCCAGCAGTGAAGGCCCCCCAGGGGGTGGAAACACCATATATTTT.

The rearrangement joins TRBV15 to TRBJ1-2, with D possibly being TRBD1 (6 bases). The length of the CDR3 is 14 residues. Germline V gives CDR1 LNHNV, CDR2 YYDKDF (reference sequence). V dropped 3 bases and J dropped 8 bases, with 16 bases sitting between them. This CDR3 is CATSSEQGGHGYTF. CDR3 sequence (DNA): TGTGCCACCAGCAGTGAACAGGGAGGGCACGGCTACACCTTC.

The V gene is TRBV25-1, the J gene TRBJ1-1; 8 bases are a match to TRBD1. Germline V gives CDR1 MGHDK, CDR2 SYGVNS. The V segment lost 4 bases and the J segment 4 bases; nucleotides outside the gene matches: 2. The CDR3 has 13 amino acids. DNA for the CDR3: TGTGCCAGCAGTGTAACAGGGGGCACTGAAGCTTTCTTT. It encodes CASSVTGGTEAFF. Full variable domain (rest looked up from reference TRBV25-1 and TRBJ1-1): EADIYQTPRYLVIGTGKKITLECSQTMGHDKMYWYQQDPGMELHLIHYSYGVNSTEKGDLSSESTVSRIRTEHFPLTLESARPSHTSQYLCASSVTGGTEAFFGQGTRLTVV.

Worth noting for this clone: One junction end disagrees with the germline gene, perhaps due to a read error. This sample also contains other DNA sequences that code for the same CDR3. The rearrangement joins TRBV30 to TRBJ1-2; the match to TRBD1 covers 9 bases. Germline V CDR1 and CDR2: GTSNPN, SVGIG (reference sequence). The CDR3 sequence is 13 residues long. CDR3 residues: CAWNRGLGYGYTF. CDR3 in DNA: TGCGCCTGGAACAGGGGGCTGGGCTATGGCTACACCTTC.

The CDR3 sequence is CASERGNYGYTF. The CDR3 DNA sequence: TGTGCCAGTGAGCGAGGGAACTATGGCTACACCTTC. The chain has TRBV19 and TRBJ1-2; D call uncertain. The CDR3 has 12 amino acids. V was clipped by 8 bases and J by 2 bases, with 9 bases between them. Germline CDR1 LNHDA, CDR2 SQIVND (reference sequence).

The CDR3 DNA reads TGTGCCGTCAACAAACGGGATAACACTGAAGCTTTCTTT. Protein: CAVNKRDNTEAFF. The chain joins TRBV2 to TRBJ1-1, with no clear D. This CDR3 has 13 residues. V was shortened by 11 bases and J by 2 bases, with 15 bases between the two germline ends. The V gene's germline CDR1 is SNHLY and CDR2 FYNNEI. Together with reference TRBV2 and TRBJ1-1, the CDR3 gives the full variable domain: EPEVTQTPSHQVTQMGQEVILRCVPISNHLYFYWYRQILGQKVEFLVSFYNNEISEKSEIFDDQFSVERPDGSNFTLKIRSTKLEDSAMYFCAVNKRDNTEAFFGQGTRLTVV.

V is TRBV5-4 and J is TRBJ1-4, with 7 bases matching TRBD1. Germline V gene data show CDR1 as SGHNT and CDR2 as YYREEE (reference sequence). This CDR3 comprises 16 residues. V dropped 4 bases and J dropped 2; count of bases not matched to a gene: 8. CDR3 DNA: TGTGCCAGCAGCCCCGGACAGGCTAGGACTAATGAAAAACTGTTTTTT. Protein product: CASSPGQARTNEKLFF.

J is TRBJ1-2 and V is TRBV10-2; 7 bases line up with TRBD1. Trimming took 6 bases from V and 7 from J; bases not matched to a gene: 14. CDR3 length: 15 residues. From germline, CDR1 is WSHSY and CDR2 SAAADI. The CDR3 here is CASSEGQLLGTGYTF. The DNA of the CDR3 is TGCGCCAGCAGCGAGGGACAGCTCCTTGGTACTGGCTACACCTTC.

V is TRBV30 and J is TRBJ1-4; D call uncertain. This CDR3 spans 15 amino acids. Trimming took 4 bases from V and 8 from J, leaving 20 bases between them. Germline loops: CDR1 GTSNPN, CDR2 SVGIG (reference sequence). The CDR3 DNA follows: TGTGCCTGGAAGAGTCCGGGAGGGCTGGGAGAAAAACTGTTTTTT. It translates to CAWKSPGGLGEKLFF.

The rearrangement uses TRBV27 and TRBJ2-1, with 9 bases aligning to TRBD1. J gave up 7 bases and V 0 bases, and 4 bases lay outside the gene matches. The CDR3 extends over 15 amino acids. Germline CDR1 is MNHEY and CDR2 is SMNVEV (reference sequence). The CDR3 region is CASSLSTGGLNEQFF. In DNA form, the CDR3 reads TGTGCCAGCAGTTTATCGACAGGGGGTTTGAATGAGCAGTTCTTC.

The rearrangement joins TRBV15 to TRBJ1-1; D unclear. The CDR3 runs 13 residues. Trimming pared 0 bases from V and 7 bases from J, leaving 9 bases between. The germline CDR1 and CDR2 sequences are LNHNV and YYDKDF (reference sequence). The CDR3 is CATSRDMAGEAFF. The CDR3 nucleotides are TGTGCCACCAGCAGAGATATGGCGGGTGAAGCTTTCTTT.